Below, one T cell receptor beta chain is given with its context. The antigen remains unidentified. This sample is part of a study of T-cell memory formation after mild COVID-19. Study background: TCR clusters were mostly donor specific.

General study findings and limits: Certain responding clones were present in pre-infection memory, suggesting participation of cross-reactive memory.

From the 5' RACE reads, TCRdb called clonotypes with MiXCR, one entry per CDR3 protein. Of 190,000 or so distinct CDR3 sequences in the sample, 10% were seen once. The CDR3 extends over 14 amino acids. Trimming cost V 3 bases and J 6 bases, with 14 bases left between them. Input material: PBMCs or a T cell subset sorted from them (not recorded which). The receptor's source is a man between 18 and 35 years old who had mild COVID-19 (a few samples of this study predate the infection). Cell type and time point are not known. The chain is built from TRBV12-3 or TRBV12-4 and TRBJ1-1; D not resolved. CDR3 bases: TGTGCCAGCAGTTTTGGCAGAATAGGAGCTGAAGCTTTCTTT. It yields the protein CASSFGRIGAEAFF.